Sequencing of this TCR beta chain was carried out in a study of beta chain features in type 1 diabetes. There are a few counts of this clone. The CDR3 totals 17 residues. V was cut by 1 base and J by 7 bases, with 19 bases left in between. The V gene's germline CDR1 is MGHRA and CDR2 YSYEKL. Every bit of the isolated RNA underwent reverse transcription, so sequencing read expressed TCRB transcripts. Clones were sequenced by immunoSEQ multiplex PCR, and TCRdb holds only the in-frame ones, with some missing. The repertoire includes about 930,000 clones, roughly 17% of them detected once, and 0.02% to 0.03% sits in the top ten.

The receptor was isolated from a woman younger than 30 in good health. The chain has TRBV4-1 and TRBJ1-4; D is perhaps TRBD1 (5 bases). The sequenced sample was naive CD4+ T cells from blood. The CDR3 nucleotides read TGCGCCAGCAGCCAAGGCGCAATCATGGGGGTTGCTGAAAAACTGTTTTTT. It specifies CASSQGAIMGVAEKLFF.